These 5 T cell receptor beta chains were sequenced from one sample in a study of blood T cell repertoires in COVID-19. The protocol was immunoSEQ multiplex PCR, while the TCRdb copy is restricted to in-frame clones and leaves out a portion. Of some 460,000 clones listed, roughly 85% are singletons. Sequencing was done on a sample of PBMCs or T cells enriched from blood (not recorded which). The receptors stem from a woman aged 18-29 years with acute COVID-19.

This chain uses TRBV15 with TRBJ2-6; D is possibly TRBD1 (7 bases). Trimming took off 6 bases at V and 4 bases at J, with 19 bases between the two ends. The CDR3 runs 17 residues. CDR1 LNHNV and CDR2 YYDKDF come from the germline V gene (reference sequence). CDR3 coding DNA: TGTGCCACCAGGGTAACAGGGGAGGTCGGGGGGGCCAACGTCCTGACTTTC. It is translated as CATRVTGEVGGANVLTF.

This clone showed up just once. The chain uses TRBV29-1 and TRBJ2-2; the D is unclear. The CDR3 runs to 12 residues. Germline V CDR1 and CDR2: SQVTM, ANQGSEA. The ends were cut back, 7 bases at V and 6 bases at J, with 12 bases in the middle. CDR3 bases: TGCAGCGGGCAAAACGCTGCCGGGGAGCTGTTTTTT. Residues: CSGQNAAGELFF.

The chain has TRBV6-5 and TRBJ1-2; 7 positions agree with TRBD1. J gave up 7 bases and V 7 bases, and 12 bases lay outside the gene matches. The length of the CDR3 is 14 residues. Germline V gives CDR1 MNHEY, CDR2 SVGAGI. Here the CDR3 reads CASIRTGGRRGYTF. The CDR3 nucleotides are TGTGCCAGCATCCGGACAGGAGGTCGGCGTGGCTACACCTTC.

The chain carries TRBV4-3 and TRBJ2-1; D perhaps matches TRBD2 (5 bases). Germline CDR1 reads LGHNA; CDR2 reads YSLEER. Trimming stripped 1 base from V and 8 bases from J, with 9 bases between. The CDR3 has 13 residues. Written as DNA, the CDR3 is TGCGCCAGCAGCCAAGTCCCGGGATATGAGCAGTTCTTC. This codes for CASSQVPGYEQFF.

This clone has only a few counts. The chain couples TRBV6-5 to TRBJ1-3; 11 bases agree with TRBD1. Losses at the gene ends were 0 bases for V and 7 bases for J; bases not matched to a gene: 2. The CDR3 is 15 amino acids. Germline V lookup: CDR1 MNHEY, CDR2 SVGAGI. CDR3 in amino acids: CASSYSWDRGNTIYF. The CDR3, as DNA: TGTGCCAGCAGTTACTCGTGGGACAGGGGGAACACCATATATTTT.